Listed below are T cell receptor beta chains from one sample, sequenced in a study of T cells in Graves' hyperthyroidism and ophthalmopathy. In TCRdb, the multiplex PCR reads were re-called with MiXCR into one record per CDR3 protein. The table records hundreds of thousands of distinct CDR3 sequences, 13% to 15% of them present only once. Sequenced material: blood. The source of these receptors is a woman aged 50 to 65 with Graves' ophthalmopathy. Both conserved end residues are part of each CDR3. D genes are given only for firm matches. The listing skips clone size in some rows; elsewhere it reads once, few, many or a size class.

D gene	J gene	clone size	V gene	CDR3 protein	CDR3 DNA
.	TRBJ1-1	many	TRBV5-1	CASSPNRETEAFF	TGCGCCAGCAGCCCCAACAGGGAGACTGAAGCTTTCTTT
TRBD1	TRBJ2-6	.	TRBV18	CASSPNRQGRTGVVLTF	TGTGCCAGCTCACCGAATCGACAGGGTAGGACTGGGGTCGTCCTGACTTTC
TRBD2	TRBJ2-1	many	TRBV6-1	CASSATPGTSGSGSYNEQFF	TGTGCCAGCAGTGCCACCCCCGGGACTAGCGGGAGCGGGTCCTACAATGAGCAGTTCTTC
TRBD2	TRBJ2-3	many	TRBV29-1	CSVEGLASTDTQYF	TGCAGCGTTGAAGGACTAGCGAGCACAGATACGCAGTATTTT
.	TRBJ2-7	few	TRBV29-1	CSVRDHRTYEQYF	TGCAGCGTTAGGGACCACCGGACCTACGAGCAGTACTTC
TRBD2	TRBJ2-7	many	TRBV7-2	CASSGVAGANEQYF	TGTGCCAGCAGCGGAGTAGCGGGTGCTAATGAGCAGTACTTC
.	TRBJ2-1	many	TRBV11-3	CASSPSDHYNEQFF	TGTGCCAGCAGCCCTAGTGACCACTACAATGAGCAGTTCTTC
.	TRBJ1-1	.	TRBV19	CASSRRAGMNLMNTEAFF	TGTGCCAGTAGTAGAAGGGCAGGGATGAACTTAATGAACACTGAAGCTTTCTTT
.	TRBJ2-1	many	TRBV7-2	CASSISGPRNEQFF	TGTGCCAGCAGCATCTCCGGGCCCCGCAATGAGCAGTTCTTC
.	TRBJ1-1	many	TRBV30	CASKQDVSEAFF	TGTGCCTCCAAACAGGATGTGAGTGAAGCTTTCTTT
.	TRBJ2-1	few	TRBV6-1	CASRYRRYNEQFF	TGTGCCAGCAGATACCGGAGGTACAATGAGCAGTTCTTC
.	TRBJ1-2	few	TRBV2	CASSELLANYGYTF	TGTGCCAGCAGTGAACTTTTAGCTAACTATGGCTACACCTTC
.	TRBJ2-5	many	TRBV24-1	CATSVQGGETQYF	TGTGCCACCAGTGTGCAAGGAGGAGAGACCCAGTACTTC
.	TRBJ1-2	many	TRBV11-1	CASSRAANYGYTF	TGTGCCAGCAGCCGCGCGGCTAACTATGGCTACACCTTC
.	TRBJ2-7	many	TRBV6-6	CASSYSGPNSEQYF	TGTGCCAGCAGTTACTCGGGACCGAACTCCGAGCAGTACTTC
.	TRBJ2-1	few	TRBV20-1	CSGPDDSAEQFF	TGCAGTGGCCCTGACGATTCTGCTGAGCAGTTCTTC
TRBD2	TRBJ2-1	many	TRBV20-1	CSALAGGSGEQFF	TGCAGTGCTTTAGCGGGAGGGTCTGGTGAGCAGTTCTTC
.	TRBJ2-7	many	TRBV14	CASSQVWRKNSYEQYF	TGTGCCAGCAGCCAAGTGTGGCGGAAGAACTCCTACGAGCAGTACTTC
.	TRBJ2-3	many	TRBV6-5	CASSYWDGASTDTQYF	TGTGCCAGCAGTTACTGGGACGGAGCTAGCACAGATACGCAGTATTTT
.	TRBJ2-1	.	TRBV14	CASSKGGWNEQFF	TGTGCCAGCAGCAAGGGTGGTTGGAATGAGCAGTTCTTC
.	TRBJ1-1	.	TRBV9	CASSVEGKPNTEAFF	TGTGCCAGCAGCGTAGAGGGGAAGCCGAACACTGAAGCTTTCTTT
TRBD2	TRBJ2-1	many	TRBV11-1	CASSFGPGLARDGEQFF	TGTGCCAGCAGCTTCGGTCCGGGACTAGCGAGAGATGGTGAGCAGTTCTTC
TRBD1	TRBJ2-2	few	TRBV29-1	CSVDRTGQSGELFF	TGCAGCGTTGACCGGACAGGGCAGAGCGGGGAGCTGTTTTTT
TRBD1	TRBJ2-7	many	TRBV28	CASSYSRGQGYEQYF	TGTGCCAGCAGTTACTCCCGGGGACAGGGCTACGAGCAGTACTTC
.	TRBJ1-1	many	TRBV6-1	CASSYNTGFLNAEAFF	TGTGCCAGCAGTTATAATACAGGGTTTCTGAACGCTGAAGCTTTCTTT
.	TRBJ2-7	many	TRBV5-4	CASRWLGTYEQYF	TGTGCCAGCAGATGGCTGGGGACCTACGAGCAGTACTTC
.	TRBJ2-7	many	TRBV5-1	CASGDGTYEQYF	TGCGCCAGTGGGGACGGGACCTACGAGCAGTACTTC
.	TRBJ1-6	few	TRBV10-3	CAISDVQGSSYNSPLHF	TGTGCCATCAGTGACGTCCAGGGGAGCTCCTATAATTCACCCCTCCACTTT
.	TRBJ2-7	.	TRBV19	CASSKASSYEQYF	TGTGCCAGTAGTAAGGCCAGCTCCTACGAGCAGTACTTC
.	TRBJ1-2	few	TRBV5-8	CASSLRPAASGGYTF	TGTGCCAGCAGCTTGAGGCCGGCCGCGTCGGGTGGCTACACCTTC
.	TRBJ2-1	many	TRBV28	CASRPTGSSYNEQFF	TGTGCCAGCAGGCCAACAGGGAGCTCCTACAATGAGCAGTTCTTC
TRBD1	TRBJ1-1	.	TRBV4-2	CASSQGQGVATEAFF	TGTGCCAGCAGCCAAGGTCAGGGGGTGGCCACTGAAGCTTTCTTT
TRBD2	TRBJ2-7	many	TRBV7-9	CASSLLAGVTEQYF	TGTGCCAGCAGCTTGTTAGCGGGAGTTACCGAGCAGTACTTC
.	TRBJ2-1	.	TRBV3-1	CASSQVFNNEQFF	TGTGCCAGCAGCCAAGTTTTCAATAATGAGCAGTTCTTC
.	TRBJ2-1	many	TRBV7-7	CASSPGLLPNEQFF	TGTGCTAGCAGCCCCGGACTACTTCCCAATGAGCAGTTCTTC
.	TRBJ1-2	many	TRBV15	CATSRDWGAGPANYGYTF	TGTGCCACCAGCAGAGATTGGGGCGCAGGTCCAGCTAACTATGGCTACACCTTC
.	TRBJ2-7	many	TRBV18	CASSPWRDATYEQYF	TGTGCCAGCTCACCTTGGCGGGACGCAACCTACGAGCAGTACTTC
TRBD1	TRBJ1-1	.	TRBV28	CASSLIIGQGSWSAFF	TGTGCCAGCAGTTTAATAATCGGACAGGGCAGCTGGTCTGCTTTCTTT
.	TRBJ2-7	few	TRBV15	CATSGGTRPYEQYF	TGTGCCACCAGCGGGGGGACAAGGCCCTACGAGCAGTACTTC
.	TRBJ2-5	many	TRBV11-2	CASSSTDLTPYQETQYF	TGTGCCAGCAGCTCGACAGATTTAACCCCGTACCAAGAGACCCAGTACTTC
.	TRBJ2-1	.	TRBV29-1	CSVGGRARLDNEQFF	TGCAGCGTTGGAGGTCGGGCTCGCTTAGACAATGAGCAGTTCTTC
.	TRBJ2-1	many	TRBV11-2	CASSSEIYNEQFF	TGTGCCAGCAGCTCTGAAATTTACAATGAGCAGTTCTTC
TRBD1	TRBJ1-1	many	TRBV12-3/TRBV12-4	CASSPGGTGFGATEAFF	TGTGCCAGCAGCCCCGGGGGGACAGGGTTCGGGGCGACTGAAGCTTTCTTT
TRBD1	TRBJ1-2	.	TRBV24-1	CATSDDTGGIYGYTF	TGTGCCACCAGTGATGACACAGGGGGGATCTATGGCTACACCTTC
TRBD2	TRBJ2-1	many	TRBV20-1	CSARDQGSSGSSYNEQFF	TGCAGTGCTAGAGATCAGGGTAGTAGCGGGAGCTCCTACAATGAGCAGTTCTTC
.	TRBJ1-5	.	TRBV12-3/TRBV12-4	CGSSPMGGRVNQPQHF	TGTGGCAGCAGCCCTATGGGAGGGAGGGTCAATCAGCCCCAGCATTTT
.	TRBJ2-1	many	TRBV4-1	CASSQDPNRVVNEQFF	TGCGCCAGCAGCCAAGACCCCAACAGGGTAGTCAATGAGCAGTTCTTC
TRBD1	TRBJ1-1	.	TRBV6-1	CASSATFGTGDTEAFF	TGTGCCAGCAGTGCTACGTTCGGGACAGGGGACACTGAAGCTTTCTTT
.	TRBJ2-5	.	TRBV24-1	CATSEGSGETQYF	TGTGCCACCAGTGAGGGGTCAGGAGAGACCCAGTACTTC
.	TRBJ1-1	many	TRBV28	CASRTGGEGTEAFF	TGTGCCAGCAGGACAGGCGGCGAGGGGACTGAAGCTTTCTTT